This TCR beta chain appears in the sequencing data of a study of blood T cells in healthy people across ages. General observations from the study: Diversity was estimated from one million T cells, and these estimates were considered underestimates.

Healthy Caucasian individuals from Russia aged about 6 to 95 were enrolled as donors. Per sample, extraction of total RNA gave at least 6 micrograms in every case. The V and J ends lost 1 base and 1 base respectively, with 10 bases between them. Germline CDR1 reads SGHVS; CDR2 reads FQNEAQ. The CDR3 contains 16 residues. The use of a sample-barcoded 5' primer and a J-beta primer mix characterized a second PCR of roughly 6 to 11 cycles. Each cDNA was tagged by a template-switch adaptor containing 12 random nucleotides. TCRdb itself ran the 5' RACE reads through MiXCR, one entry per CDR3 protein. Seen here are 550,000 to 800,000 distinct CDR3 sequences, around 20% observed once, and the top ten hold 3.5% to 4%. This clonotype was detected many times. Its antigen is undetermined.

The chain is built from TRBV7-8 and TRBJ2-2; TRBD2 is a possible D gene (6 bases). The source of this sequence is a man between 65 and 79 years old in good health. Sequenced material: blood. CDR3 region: CASSLVRRENTGELFF. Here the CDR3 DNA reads TGTGCCAGCAGCTTAGTTCGGCGGGAGAACACCGGGGAGCTGTTTTTT.